This is a list of T cell receptor beta chains from one sample in a study of identifying expanded T cells in peripheral blood. Clones were sequenced by immunoSEQ multiplex PCR, and TCRdb holds only the in-frame ones, with some missing. Of 100,000 to 150,000 clones in the sample, approximately 86% were seen once. Specimen: blood. The receptors shown here come from a person aged 18 to 75 in good health. Each CDR3 is given with its conserved first and last residue. The D gene is left open where the match is weak. Expanded clones get a size class; other rows say once, few or many, or leave the size out.

CDR3nt: TGTGCCAGCAGCCCTTCTCGATGGGACACTGAAGCTTTCTTT
CDR3aa: CASSPSRWDTEAFF
abundance: -
v_gene: TRBV5-6
d_gene: -
j_gene: TRBJ1-1

CDR3nt: TGTGCCAGCAGCGGCAACGCGGGGGGTCAAGAGACCCAGTACTTC
CDR3aa: CASSGNAGGQETQYF
abundance: -
v_gene: TRBV9
d_gene: TRBD2
j_gene: TRBJ2-5

CDR3nt: TGTGCCAGCAGTGACGCGGAGGGCGACACAGATACGCAGTATTTT
CDR3aa: CASSDAEGDTDTQYF
abundance: -
v_gene: TRBV2
d_gene: -
j_gene: TRBJ2-3

CDR3nt: TGTGCCAGTAGTCACGACAGGGGTCCACTATGGCCCCAGCATTTT
CDR3aa: CASSHDRGPLWPQHF
abundance: -
v_gene: TRBV19
d_gene: TRBD1
j_gene: TRBJ1-5

CDR3nt: TGTGCCAGCAGTGCGCCGGGGGTAGGATCAGGCGATACGCAGTATTTT
CDR3aa: CASSAPGVGSGDTQYF
abundance: -
v_gene: TRBV27
d_gene: -
j_gene: TRBJ2-3

CDR3nt: TGTGCCAGCACCCCCCCAACTTCCTACGAGCAGTACTTC
CDR3aa: CASTPPTSYEQYF
abundance: -
v_gene: TRBV6-5
d_gene: -
j_gene: TRBJ2-7

CDR3nt: TGTGCCAGCAGCCAGCAAGAGACCCAGTACTTC
CDR3aa: CASSQQETQYF
abundance: -
v_gene: TRBV11-2
d_gene: -
j_gene: TRBJ2-5

CDR3nt: TGTGCCAGCAGTTTAGAGAAAATACTGGTCGGACAGCCCCAGCATTTT
CDR3aa: CASSLEKILVGQPQHF
abundance: once
v_gene: TRBV28
d_gene: -
j_gene: TRBJ1-5

CDR3nt: TGTGCCAGCAGCTTAGACGGGGTAAACTACGAGCAGTACTTC
CDR3aa: CASSLDGVNYEQYF
abundance: -
v_gene: TRBV11-3
d_gene: -
j_gene: TRBJ2-7

CDR3nt: TGTGCCAGTAGTATTGGACTAGCGGGAGGCGAGCAGTACTTC
CDR3aa: CASSIGLAGGEQYF
abundance: -
v_gene: TRBV19
d_gene: TRBD2
j_gene: TRBJ2-7